This paragraph covers one T cell receptor beta chain sequence. V was trimmed by 0 bases and J by 3 bases, leaving 8 bases between them. Germline CDR1 is KGHDR and CDR2 is SFDVKD. The CDR3 is 15 amino acids. These data belong to a study of T cell repertoires in cytomegalovirus infection. TCRdb processed the reads anew with MiXCR; each CDR3 protein has one entry. The repertoire holds roughly 630,000 distinct CDR3 sequences, with 24% as singletons. The chain joins TRBV24-1 to TRBJ2-1; D gene unclear. The sample was CD8+ T cells from PBMCs. The receptor was derived from a human donor in good health (CMV status not recorded). Some clones in this sample may be carry-over from other donors' samples. The CDR3 DNA is TGTGCCACCAGTGATTTGGAGGCAGTCTACAATGAGCAGTTCTTC. Its translation is CATSDLEAVYNEQFF.